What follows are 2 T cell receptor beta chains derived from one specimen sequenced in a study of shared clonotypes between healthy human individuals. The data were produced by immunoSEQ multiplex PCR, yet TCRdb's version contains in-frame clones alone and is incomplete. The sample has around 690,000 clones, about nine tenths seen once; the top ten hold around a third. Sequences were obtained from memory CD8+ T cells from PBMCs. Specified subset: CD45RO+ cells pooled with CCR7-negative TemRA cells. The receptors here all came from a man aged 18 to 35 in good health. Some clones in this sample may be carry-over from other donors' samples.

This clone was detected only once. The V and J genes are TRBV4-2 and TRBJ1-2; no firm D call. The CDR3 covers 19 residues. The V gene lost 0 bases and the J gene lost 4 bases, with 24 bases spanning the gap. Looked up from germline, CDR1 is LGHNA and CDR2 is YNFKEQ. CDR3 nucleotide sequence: TGTGCCAGCAGCCAAGAAGGCGTTTGGGCAGTGAGTGCTATCTATGGCTACACCTTC. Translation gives CASSQEGVWAVSAIYGYTF.

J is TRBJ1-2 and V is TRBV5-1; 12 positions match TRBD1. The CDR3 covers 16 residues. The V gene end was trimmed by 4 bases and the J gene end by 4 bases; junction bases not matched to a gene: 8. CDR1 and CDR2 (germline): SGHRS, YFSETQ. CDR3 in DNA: TGCGCCAGCAGCCCCGGGACAGGGGGCTGGGGCTATGGCTACACCTTC. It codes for CASSPGTGGWGYGYTF.